One sample yielded the 19 T cell receptor beta chains listed below, sequenced in a study of siplizumab effects on memory and regulatory T cells. Clones were sequenced by immunoSEQ multiplex PCR, and TCRdb holds only the in-frame ones, with some missing. The sample yields about 85,000 clones, 95% seen once. Sequencing was carried out using CD8+ T cells sorted from blood. These receptors were collected from a human donor in good health.

In the case of this clone: At one of its ends the junction is not consistent with the germline gene, which may arise from a read error. The sample has other DNA sequences that encode this CDR3 too. The CDR3 here is CASSPGWSFEQYF. The CDR3 DNA sequence: TGCGCCAGCAGCCCGGGGTGGTCGTTCGAGCAGTACTTC. The chain has TRBV9 and TRBJ2-7, with D perhaps matching TRBD2 (5 bases). Germline V gene data show CDR1 as SGDLS and CDR2 as YYNGEE. The CDR3 covers 13 residues.

The chain recombines TRBV6-5 with TRBJ1-5; TRBD1 aligns across 9 bases. The CDR3 contains 14 residues. In germline, CDR1 is MNHEY, CDR2 SVGAGI. The ends lost 6 bases at V and 7 bases at J; junction bases unmatched: 7. CDR3 region: CASSPDRGGQPQHF. Written as DNA, the CDR3 is TGTGCCAGCAGCCCGGACAGGGGAGGCCAGCCCCAGCATTTT.

The rearrangement links TRBV7-9 to TRBJ2-3; TRBD2 aligns across 14 bases. The germline gives CDR1 SEHNR, CDR2 FQNEAQ (reference sequence). Germline trimming cut 3 bases from V and 2 bases from J; bases unmatched to any gene: 7. The CDR3 extends over 18 amino acids. The CDR3 loop reads CASSFVPTSGRDTDTQYF. Here the CDR3 DNA reads TGTGCCAGCAGCTTTGTTCCGACTAGCGGGAGGGACACAGATACGCAGTATTTT.

This chain uses TRBV27 with TRBJ2-7, with D possibly being TRBD1 (5 bases). Germline-derived CDR1 and CDR2 are MNHEY and SMNVEV (reference sequence). The CDR3 totals 13 residues. V was trimmed by 3 bases and J by 2 bases, leaving 8 bases between them. The CDR3 loop is CASSFRVAYEQYF. The CDR3 DNA sequence: TGTGCCAGCAGTTTCAGGGTAGCCTACGAGCAGTACTTC.

The V call is TRBV10-2, the J call TRBJ2-7, with 8 bases identical to TRBD2. Per germline, CDR1 WSHSY and CDR2 SAAADI. With 4 bases clipped from V and 1 base from J, the junction kept 9 bases outside the gene matches. This CDR3 contains 16 residues. The CDR3 region has the DNA TGCGCCAGCAGTGCGTTAGTCGGGACTAGATCCTACGAGCAGTACTTC. This translates into CASSALVGTRSYEQYF.

The V gene is TRBV5-8, the J gene TRBJ2-7; 9 bases are shared with TRBD1. The ends lost 4 bases at V and 6 bases at J; junction bases unmatched: 8. CDR1 is SGHTS and CDR2 is YDEGEE in the germline V gene. This CDR3 has 14 residues. CDR3 nucleotides: TGTGCCAGCAGCGGGAGGACAGGGGTTGGCGAGCAGTACTTC. This gives the protein CASSGRTGVGEQYF.

Note on this clone: In the same sample, other DNA sequences code for this CDR3. This rearrangement joins TRBV30 to TRBJ1-3, with no clear D. Germline CDR1 and CDR2: GTSNPN and SVGIG (reference sequence). Between the trimmed V and J ends, which lost 0 bases and 4 bases, there was a span of 4 bases. This CDR3 comprises 12 residues. This chain's CDR3 is CAWSVLGNTIYF. CDR3 DNA: TGTGCCTGGAGTGTTCTGGGAAACACCATATATTTT.

The chain uses TRBV6-5 and TRBJ2-7, with 11 bases matching TRBD2. V lost 6 bases, J lost 2 bases, and 6 bases stayed unmatched. The CDR3 extends over 15 amino acids. Germline V gives CDR1 MNHEY, CDR2 SVGAGI. In nucleotides, the CDR3 is TGTGCCAGCAGCCGACTAGCGGGAACGACCTACGAGCAGTACTTC. Residues: CASSRLAGTTYEQYF.

The chain employs TRBV5-6 and TRBJ2-7, with D maybe TRBD1 (5 bases). V lost 0 bases to trimming and J lost 0 bases, with 10 bases between them. Per the germline V gene, CDR1 is SGHDT and CDR2 is YYEEEE. This CDR3 region has 15 residues. The CDR3 nucleotides read TGTGCCAGCAGCTTGGCCAGGGAACCCTCCTACGAGCAGTACTTC. Amino acids: CASSLAREPSYEQYF.

This clone was seen once. The chain employs TRBV7-8 and TRBJ2-3; tentative D call: TRBD2 (5 bases). This CDR3 region has 16 residues. Trimming left V 2 bases short and J 5 bases short, with 17 bases between. The germline V gene has CDR1 SGHVS and CDR2 FQNEAQ. In DNA, the CDR3 is TGTGCCAGCAGCTTAAGAACTAGATCTTATATAGATACGCAGTATTTT. Translated: CASSLRTRSYIDTQYF.

This chain connects TRBV5-5 to TRBJ2-7, with D perhaps assigned TRBD1 or TRBD2 (5 bases each). The CDR3 sequence is 12 residues long. Germline V lookup: CDR1 SGHKS, CDR2 YYEKEE (reference sequence). Trimming took 7 bases from V and 2 from J, leaving 10 bases between them. DNA for the CDR3: TGTGCCAGCTACCGGGGCCCCTACGAGCAGTACTTC. Residues: CASYRGPYEQYF.

This chain uses TRBV27 with TRBJ1-4, with D uncertain. The germline V gene has CDR1 MNHEY and CDR2 SMNVEV (reference sequence). This CDR3 region has 14 residues. V was clipped by 5 bases and J by 3 bases, with 10 bases between them. DNA for the CDR3: TGTGCCAGCAGTCCGAGCTGGGCTAATGAAAAACTGTTTTTT. Its translation: CASSPSWANEKLFF. The whole variable domain, remainder taken from reference TRBV27 and TRBJ1-4, is EAQVTQNPRYLITVTGKKLTVTCSQNMNHEYMSWYRQDPGLGLRQIYYSMNVEVTDKGDVPEGYKVSRKEKRNFPLILESPSPNQTSLYFCASSPSWANEKLFFGSGTQLSVL.

The CDR3 protein is CASSESWGREDNEQFF. CDR3 DNA sequence: TGCGCCAGCAGTGAGTCTTGGGGAAGGGAAGACAATGAGCAGTTCTTC. The chain uses TRBV10-1 and TRBJ2-1; D gene ambiguous. From germline, CDR1 is WNHNN and CDR2 SYGVQD (reference sequence). The CDR3 loop spans 16 amino acids. Deletions cut 0 bases from V and 5 bases from J, with 14 bases between.

The chain employs TRBV2 and TRBJ2-3; D is ambiguous. The CDR3 has 13 amino acids. Between the trimmed V and J ends, which lost 2 bases and 4 bases, there was a span of 7 bases. Germline V CDR1 and CDR2: SNHLY, FYNNEI. In DNA form, the CDR3 reads TGTGCCAGCAGTGAATCGATAGCAGATACGCAGTATTTT. It yields the protein CASSESIADTQYF.

The sample holds one count of this clone. V usage is TRBV11-3 and J usage is TRBJ1-1; D is perhaps TRBD1 (5 bases). The germline V and J ends were trimmed by 1 base and 4 bases, with 16 bases remaining between them. Germline V gives CDR1 SGHNT, CDR2 YENEEA. The CDR3 covers 16 residues. The CDR3 DNA follows: TGTGCCAGCAGCTTAGGCCGGGGCCCTAGAGGCACTGAAGCTTTCTTT. Its protein is CASSLGRGPRGTEAFF.

J is TRBJ2-5 and V is TRBV5-4; D not certain. In germline, CDR1 is SGHNT, CDR2 YYREEE (reference sequence). This CDR3 is 14 amino acids long. Trimming shortened V by 4 bases and J by 5 bases, and 15 bases separated the two germline ends. The CDR3 DNA sequence: TGTGCCAGCAGCCCCCACCTTAGCCAGGAGACCCAGTACTTC. This encodes CASSPHLSQETQYF. The whole variable domain, remainder taken from reference TRBV5-4 and TRBJ2-5, is ETGVTQSPTHLIKTRGQQVTLRCSSQSGHNTVSWYQQALGQGPQFIFQYYREEENGRGNFPPRFSGLQFPNYSSELNVNALELDDSALYLCASSPHLSQETQYFGPGTRLLVL.

The CDR3 nucleotides read TGTGCCAGCAGCATACTAGCGGGAGGGGAGACCCAGTACTTC. Its translation: CASSILAGGETQYF. The V and J genes are TRBV28 and TRBJ2-5; the match to TRBD2 covers 13 bases. The V and J ends lost 6 bases and 5 bases, in that order; junction bases with no gene match: 3. Germline assignment: CDR1 MDHEN and CDR2 SYDVKM. This CDR3 is 14 amino acids long.

V gene TRBV9 combines with J gene TRBJ2-1; 12 nucleotides agree with TRBD1. J gave up 0 bases and V 4 bases, and 14 bases lay outside the gene matches. CDR1 is SGDLS, CDR2 YYNGEE, per germline. This CDR3 region has 20 residues. This CDR3 is CASSTHPGQGAENSYNEQFF. Here the CDR3 DNA reads TGTGCCAGCAGCACACATCCGGGACAGGGGGCAGAGAACTCCTACAATGAGCAGTTCTTC.

The genes are TRBV2 and TRBJ2-2, with D tentatively TRBD2 (5 bases). Germline V gives CDR1 SNHLY, CDR2 FYNNEI. Deletions cut 6 bases from V and 4 bases from J, with 15 bases between. This CDR3 spans 15 amino acids. The CDR3 loop is CASRNTSYSTGELFF. Here the CDR3 DNA reads TGTGCCAGCAGAAACACTAGTTATAGCACCGGGGAGCTGTTTTTT. Complete variable domain (other parts from reference TRBV2 and TRBJ2-2): EPEVTQTPSHQVTQMGQEVILRCVPISNHLYFYWYRQILGQKVEFLVSFYNNEISEKSEIFDDQFSVERPDGSNFTLKIRSTKLEDSAMYFCASRNTSYSTGELFFGEGSRLTVL.